This paragraph reports one T cell receptor beta chain. A few counts support this clonotype. There is no known antigen for this receptor. No much larger clonotype is one base removed from it; base qualities were not supplied. There are 16 amino acids in the CDR3, from cysteine to phenylalanine inclusive. Kept here is only the CDR3 DNA, which spans 48 bases and is read in frame from base 1. Trimming takes 0 bases off V and 4 bases off J; junction bases not matched to a gene: 6. CDR1 is given as LGHNA and CDR2 as YSLEER, both from the germline V gene. Naive CD8 T cell libraries were made from 20,000 to 1,000,000 sorted cells using 10%, 30% or 50% of purified RNA. On a BD FACSAria II, naive CD8 T cells were FACS-sorted as CD8+CD4-CCR7+CD45RA+ and collected into RLT Plus buffer. To test detection sensitivity, Jurkat RNA equivalent to over 8 TCR copies was spiked into samples of about 19,000-1,000,000 naive CD8 T cells. CD8 T cells were enriched with RosetteSep CD8+ T Cell Enrichment Cocktail and Ficoll-Paque, followed by ACK red cell lysis.

This sample was taken from a study of molecular identifiers for immune sequencing clone quantification (dated 2018 in TCRdb). Background on the whole study: For a replicate experiment, RNA from roughly 18,000 or 92,000 naive CD8 T cells was divided into five aliquots, and four of the five aliquots were sequenced. This methods study used CD8 T cells to benchmark TCR RNA copy counting and molecular-identifier clustering-based TCR repertoire sequencing (MIDCIRS).

The method was PCR. The sequencer was a NextSeq 500. Bulk TCR libraries were generated as previously described, with the TCR primers listed in Table S5 used. The Qiagen AllPrep DNA/RNA kit was used to purify total RNA. Before analysis, reads from multiple sequencing runs of one library were combined. In the original analysis: Reads were retained only if the reads had an exact TCR constant sequence, and the retained reads were trimmed to 150 nt and grouped according to their 12-nt molecular barcodes. Reads within each barcode group were sub-clustered using a 15% Levenshtein threshold, and quality-weighted consensus sequences were constructed for each RNA molecule. Non-functional sequences were removed, as were lower-count sequences one edit away from another. Based on fitting two negative binomial distributions, any barcode sub-cluster with under 20% of the maximum read count was discarded. TCRdb reworked the public reads: Q25 trimming with fastp, MiXCR clone assembly, productive beta chains retained. Rows matching on CDR3 protein sequence are summarized as one entry with the most common DNA and genes. V and J calls and clone size were set by TCRdb, not the authors. This sample is represented by about 320,000 distinct CDR3 sequences; 24% of them were singletons. The ten top clones hold roughly 0.7% of the sample.

Broader findings and caveats from the paper: Modeling estimated roughly 3.2 recovered TCR RNA copies per cell, compared with about 10 by digital PCR, which implies roughly 27% capture efficiency. Spiked-in Jurkat TCR RNA equivalent to a single cell was reported to be detectable even among over 800,000 naive CD8 T cells. When barcode sub-clustering was left out, chimeric consensus sequences inflated TCR diversity, with chimeras reaching as high as 47%. The naive libraries included spiked-in Jurkat TCR RNA (about nine copies' worth), and this Jurkat TCR RNA is not part of the donor repertoire. Identical TCR molecules sharing a barcode could cause highly expanded clone sizes to be underestimated. Clones above 20 RNA copies held over 98% of molecules in CMV-specific effector cells but under 1% in naive cells.

The sequenced sample consisted of naive CD8+ T cells from blood, with Jurkat cell RNA spiked in. The cell subset or site label corresponds to: FACS-sorted CD8+CD4-CCR7+CD45RA+ naive T cells. This chain joins TRBV4-3 to TRBJ2-7; TRBD2 fits 10 bases in the junction. This TCR was sampled from a human donor in good health. Some libraries in this study had Jurkat cell RNA spiked in. The nucleotide sequence is given as TGCGCCAGCAGCCAAGATTTGCCTAGCGGGAGTTACGAGCAGTACTTC. The translation is CASSQDLPSGSYEQYF.